This TCR beta chain stems from a study of blood T cell repertoires in COVID-19. Across the study: Spain, Italy and the United States supplied samples that represented acute and convalescent COVID-19. Sources were T cells, B-cell-depleted T cells, or PBMCs; the material itself was cDNA or gDNA.

Germline loops: CDR1 MNHNY, CDR2 SVGAGI (reference sequence). The CDR3 consists of 15 residues. V lost 5 bases to trimming and J lost 4 bases; unmatched junction nucleotides: 5. Authors' processing steps: Cell counts per sample came from amplifying reference gene primers. Assay: immunoSEQ multiplex PCR; the TCRdb copy retains only in-frame clones and omits some. V and J calls and clone size come straight from that table; D and trimming were deduced from the DNA. The sample contains tens of thousands of clones, roughly nine tenths of which appear only once. The rearrangement links TRBV6-6 to TRBJ2-1; 10 nucleotides align to TRBD2. The receptor comes from a middle-aged woman with active COVID-19. Sequencing input: peripheral blood. CDR3 nucleotides: TGTGCCAGCAGTCAACTAGCGGGGTCATACAATGAGCAGTTCTTC. Its protein is CASSQLAGSYNEQFF.